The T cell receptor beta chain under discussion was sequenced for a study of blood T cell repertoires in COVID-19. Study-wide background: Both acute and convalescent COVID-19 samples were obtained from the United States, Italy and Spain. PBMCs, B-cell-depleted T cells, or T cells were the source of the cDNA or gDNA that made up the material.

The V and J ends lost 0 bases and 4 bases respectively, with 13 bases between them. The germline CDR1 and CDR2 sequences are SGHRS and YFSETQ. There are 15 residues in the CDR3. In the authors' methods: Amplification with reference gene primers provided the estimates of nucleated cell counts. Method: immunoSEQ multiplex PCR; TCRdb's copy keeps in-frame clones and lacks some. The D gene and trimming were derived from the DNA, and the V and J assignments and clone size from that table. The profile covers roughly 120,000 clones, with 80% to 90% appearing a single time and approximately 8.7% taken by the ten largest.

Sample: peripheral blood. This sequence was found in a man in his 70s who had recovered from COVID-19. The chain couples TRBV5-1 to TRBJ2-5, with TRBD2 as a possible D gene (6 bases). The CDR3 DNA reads TGCGCCAGCAGCTTGGTGGCGGGACTCTTAGAGACCCAGTACTTC. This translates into CASSLVAGLLETQYF.